This TCR beta chain was obtained from a study of blood T cell repertoires in COVID-19. Assay used: immunoSEQ multiplex PCR; TCRdb lists only in-frame clones, some missing. The sample carries more than 200,000 clones, 83% recorded once. On this clone itself: At one boundary the junction diverges from the germline segment, which might be a read error.

This CDR3 has 14 amino acids. Germline V CDR1 and CDR2: GTSNPN, SVGIG (reference sequence). The receptor was derived from a woman in her 70s with active or convalescent COVID-19. The sample comprised peripheral blood. The chain joins TRBV30 to TRBJ2-1; no definite D call. The CDR3 loop is CAWSARLTQLLLVF. CDR3 DNA: TGTGCCTGGAGTGCCCGTCTAACACAGCTTCTGTTGGTCTTC.